This entry lists 4 T cell receptor beta chains sequenced from one sample in a study of cytomegalovirus exposure and HLA in healthy donors. Profiled with immunoSEQ multiplex PCR; TCRdb holds only in-frame clones, not every one. The sample shows 250,000 to 400,000 clones, nearly 90% of them seen only once. The source material was PBMCs. These receptors came from a man under 40 in good health and CMV-seronegative.

V usage is TRBV2 and J usage is TRBJ1-1; perhaps TRBD1 as D (5 bases). CDR1 is SNHLY and CDR2 is FYNNEI in the germline V gene. The CDR3 consists of 16 residues. Trimming stripped 0 bases from V and 6 bases from J, with 17 bases between. The CDR3 spells CASSEATGDWCPEAFF. The CDR3 DNA reads as TGTGCCAGCAGTGAAGCGACCGGGGACTGGTGCCCTGAAGCTTTCTTT. The full variable domain, in which reference TRBV2 and TRBJ1-1 provide the parts outside the CDR3, is EPEVTQTPSHQVTQMGQEVILRCVPISNHLYFYWYRQILGQKVEFLVSFYNNEISEKSEIFDDQFSVERPDGSNFTLKIRSTKLEDSAMYFCASSEATGDWCPEAFFGQGTRLTVV.

The genes are TRBV18 and TRBJ1-2, with D possibly TRBD1 on 6 matching bases. This CDR3 comprises 15 residues. Germline V gene sequence: CDR1 KGHSH, CDR2 LQKENI. Trimming took off 6 bases at V and 5 bases at J, with 19 bases between the two ends. The CDR3 here is CASSLLDSIGYGYTF. CDR3 nucleotides: TGTGCCAGCTCCCTCTTGGACAGTATTGGGTATGGCTACACCTTC.

A few counts support this clone. The chain carries TRBV27 and TRBJ1-4; unclear D gene. V shed 5 bases and J shed 6 bases, with 7 bases lying between them. CDR1 and CDR2 (germline): MNHEY, SMNVEV (reference sequence). CDR3 size: 12 residues. CDR3 bases: TGTGCCAGCAGTGAGGGAGATGAAAAACTGTTTTTT. It is translated as CASSEGDEKLFF.

V usage is TRBV18 and J usage is TRBJ1-1; TRBD1 matches 10 bases. Looked up from germline, CDR1 is KGHSH and CDR2 is LQKENI. Unmatched junction bases numbered 8, after V lost 6 bases and J lost 1 base. This CDR3 is built from 16 residues. The CDR3 DNA sequence: TGTGCCAGCTCGTCGACGACAGGGGGCTCGAACACTGAAGCTTTCTTT. This encodes CASSSTTGGSNTEAFF.